Here is one T cell receptor beta chain with its context. These data originate in a study of T cell repertoires in cytomegalovirus infection. MiXCR was run by TCRdb on the reads, yielding one entry per CDR3 protein. In the table there are about 150,000 distinct CDR3 sequences, 23% of which are singletons. The V and J ends lost 1 base and 5 bases respectively, with 8 bases between them. The CDR3 loop spans 14 amino acids. The germline gives CDR1 KGHDR, CDR2 SFDVKD. The sequence was collected from a human donor in good health (CMV status not recorded). Some clones in this sample may be carry-over from other donors' samples. The J gene is TRBJ2-1, the V gene TRBV24-1, with D possibly being TRBD1 (5 bases). Material: PBMCs. The CDR3 region is CATSDLRGDNEQFF. The CDR3, as DNA: TGTGCCACCAGTGATTTAAGGGGTGACAATGAGCAGTTCTTC.